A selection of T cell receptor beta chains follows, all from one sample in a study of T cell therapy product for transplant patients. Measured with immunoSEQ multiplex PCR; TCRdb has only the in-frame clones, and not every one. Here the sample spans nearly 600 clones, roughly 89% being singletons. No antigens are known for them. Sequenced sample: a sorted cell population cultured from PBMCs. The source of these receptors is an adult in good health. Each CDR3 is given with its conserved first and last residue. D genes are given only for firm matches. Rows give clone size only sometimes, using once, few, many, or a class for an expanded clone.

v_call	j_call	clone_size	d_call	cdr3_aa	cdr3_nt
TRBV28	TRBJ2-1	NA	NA	CASSPPVGEQFF	TGTGCCAGCAGTCCCCCCGTTGGCGAGCAGTTCTTC
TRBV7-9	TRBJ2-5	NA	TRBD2	CASSWGGGHETQYF	TGTGCCAGCAGCTGGGGGGGAGGGCACGAGACCCAGTACTTC
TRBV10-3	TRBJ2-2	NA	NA	CAISRTVDNTGELFF	TGTGCCATCTCCCGGACAGTAGACAACACCGGGGAGCTGTTTTTT
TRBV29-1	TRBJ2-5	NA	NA	CSVRAVQETQYF	TGCAGCGTCAGGGCAGTCCAAGAGACCCAGTACTTC
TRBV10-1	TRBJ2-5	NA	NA	CASRHLPGQGETQYF	TGCGCCAGCAGGCACCTTCCGGGCCAAGGGGAGACCCAGTACTTC
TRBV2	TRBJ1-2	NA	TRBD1	CASRPRQGDYGYTF	TGTGCCAGCAGACCCCGACAGGGTGACTATGGCTACACCTTC
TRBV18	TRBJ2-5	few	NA	CASSPSMSGEETQYF	TGTGCCAGCTCACCCTCAATGTCGGGTGAAGAGACCCAGTACTTC
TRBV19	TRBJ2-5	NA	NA	CASSIGPTETQYF	TGTGCCAGTAGTATCGGTCCTACTGAGACCCAGTACTTC
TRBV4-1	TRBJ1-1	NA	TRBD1	CASSQVQGGNTEAFF	TGCGCCAGCAGCCAAGTCCAGGGGGGGAACACTGAAGCTTTCTTT
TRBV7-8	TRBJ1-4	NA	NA	CASSLQTGGNEKLFF	TGTGCCAGCAGCTTACAGACAGGAGGGAATGAAAAACTGTTTTTT
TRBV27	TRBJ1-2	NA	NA	CASSLTAANYGYTF	TGTGCCAGCAGTTTGACAGCCGCTAACTATGGCTACACCTTC
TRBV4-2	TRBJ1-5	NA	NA	CASGAGSQPQHF	TGTGCCAGCGGGGCAGGGAGTCAGCCCCAGCATTTT
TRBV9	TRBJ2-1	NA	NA	CASSVVRAYNEQFF	TGTGCCAGCAGCGTAGTGAGGGCCTACAATGAGCAGTTCTTC
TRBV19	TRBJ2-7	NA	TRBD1	CASSMGFISADRAYEQYF	TGTGCCAGTAGTATGGGTTTTATTTCAGCGGACAGGGCCTACGAGCAGTACTTC
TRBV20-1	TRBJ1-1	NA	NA	CSARRGAEAFF	TGCAGTGCTAGGAGGGGGGCTGAAGCTTTCTTT
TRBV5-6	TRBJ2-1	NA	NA	CASSLSLTYNEQFF	TGTGCCAGCAGCTTGTCACTAACCTACAATGAGCAGTTCTTC
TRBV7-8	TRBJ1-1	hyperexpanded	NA	CASSLRTVNTEAFF	TGTGCCAGCAGCCTCAGGACAGTGAACACTGAAGCTTTCTTT
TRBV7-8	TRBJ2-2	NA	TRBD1	CASRLTGQGLLELFF	TGTGCCAGCAGACTTACGGGACAGGGCCTTTTGGAGCTGTTTTTT
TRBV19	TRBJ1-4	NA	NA	CATSSTNEKLFF	TGTGCCACCTCCTCAACTAATGAAAAACTGTTTTTT
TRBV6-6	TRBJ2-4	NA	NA	CASSSTGSLAKNIQYF	TGTGCCAGCAGTTCCACAGGTTCTCTAGCCAAAAACATTCAGTACTTC
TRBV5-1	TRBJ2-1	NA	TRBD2	CASSLGLALYNEQFF	TGCGCCAGCAGCTTGGGACTAGCCCTTTACAATGAGCAGTTCTTC
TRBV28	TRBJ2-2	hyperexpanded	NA	CASSLMSAAGELFF	TGTGCCAGCAGTTTAATGAGTGCGGCCGGGGAGCTGTTTTTT
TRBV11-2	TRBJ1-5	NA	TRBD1	CASSAGTGDNQPQHF	TGTGCCAGCAGCGCCGGGACAGGGGATAATCAGCCCCAGCATTTT
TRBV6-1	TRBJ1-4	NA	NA	CASSATSGPANEKLFF	TGTGCCAGCAGTGCTACGTCGGGGCCAGCTAATGAAAAACTGTTTTTT
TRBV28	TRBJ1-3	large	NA	CASSAYTGGNTIYF	TGTGCCAGCAGTGCCTATACAGGGGGAAACACCATATATTTT
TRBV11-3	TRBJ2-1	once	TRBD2	CASSLGVAGGISYNEQFF	TGTGCCAGCAGCTTGGGGGTAGCGGGAGGGATCTCCTACAATGAGCAGTTCTTC
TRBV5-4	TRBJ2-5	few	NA	CASSLSGSETQYF	TGTGCCAGCAGCTTGTCGGGGAGTGAGACCCAGTACTTC
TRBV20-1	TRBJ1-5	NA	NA	CSAGQNQPQHF	TGCAGTGCAGGGCAGAATCAGCCCCAGCATTTT
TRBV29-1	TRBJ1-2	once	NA	CSATHYGYGYTF	TGCAGCGCCACTCACTACGGATATGGCTACACCTTC